The clone carrying this TCR beta chain was detected a few times. The sample belongs to a study of cytotoxic CD8 clonotypes in ibrutinib-treated CLL. Some clones are missing from TCRdb's copy, which holds only in-frame ones; the method was immunoSEQ multiplex PCR. Of 150,000 or so clones detected, 70% to 90% appear once; the ten largest clones hold around 2.1%. The CDR3 loop spans 15 amino acids. V shed 1 base and J shed 7 bases, with 17 bases lying between them. Germline loops: CDR1 LGHNA, CDR2 YSLEER. The sample consisted of PBMCs, taken after 24 months of ibrutinib treatment. The chain has TRBV4-3 and TRBJ2-7; D is possibly TRBD1 or TRBD2 (5 bases each). This sequence originates from a human donor with chronic lymphocytic leukemia. CDR3 nucleotide sequence: TGCGCCAGCAGCCAAGGAGGGTACGGGGCGCGAGAGCAGTACTTC. Translation: CASSQGGYGAREQYF.